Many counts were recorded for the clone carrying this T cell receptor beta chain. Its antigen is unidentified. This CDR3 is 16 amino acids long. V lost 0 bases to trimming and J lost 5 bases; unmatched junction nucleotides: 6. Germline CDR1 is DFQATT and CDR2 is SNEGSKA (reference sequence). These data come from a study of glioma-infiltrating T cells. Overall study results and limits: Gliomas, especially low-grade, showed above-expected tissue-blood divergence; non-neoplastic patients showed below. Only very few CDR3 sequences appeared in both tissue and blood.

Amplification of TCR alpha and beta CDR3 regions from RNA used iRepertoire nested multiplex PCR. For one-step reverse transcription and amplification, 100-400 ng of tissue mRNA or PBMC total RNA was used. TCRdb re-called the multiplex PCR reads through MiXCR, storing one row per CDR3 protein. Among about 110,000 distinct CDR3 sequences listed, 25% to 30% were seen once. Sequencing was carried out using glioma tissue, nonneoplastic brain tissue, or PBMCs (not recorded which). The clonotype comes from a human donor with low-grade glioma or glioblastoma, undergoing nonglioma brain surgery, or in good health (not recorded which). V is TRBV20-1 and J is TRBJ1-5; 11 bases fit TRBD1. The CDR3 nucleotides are TGCAGTGCTAGAGACCCTGGACAGGGGGCCGATCAGCCCCAGCATTTT. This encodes CSARDPGQGADQPQHF.